What follows are 15 T cell receptor beta chains derived from one specimen sequenced in a study of T-cell memory formation after mild COVID-19. In TCRdb, the 5' RACE reads were re-called with MiXCR into one record per CDR3 protein. The sample lists around 53,000 distinct CDR3 sequences, over 9% occurring once. The sequenced material came from PBMCs or a T cell subset sorted from them (not recorded which). These receptors originate from a man aged 18-30 years who had mild COVID-19 (a few samples of this study predate the infection). Cell type and time point are not known.

The V and J genes are TRBV7-8 and TRBJ1-4, with D perhaps TRBD1 (5 bases). Germline CDR1 reads SGHVS; CDR2 reads FQNEAQ. The V gene lost 0 bases and the J gene lost 4 bases, with 12 bases spanning the gap. The length of the CDR3 is 16 residues. CDR3 residues: CASSLAPGGVNEKLFF. CDR3 sequence (DNA): TGTGCCAGCAGCTTAGCGCCGGGGGGGGTTAATGAAAAACTGTTTTTT.

This clonotype was observed a few times. The V gene is TRBV4-3, the J gene TRBJ1-3; D is unclear. Germline V gene lookup returns CDR1 LGHNA and CDR2 YSLEER. This CDR3 contains 16 residues. Trimming cost V 4 bases and J 0 bases, with 13 bases left between them. CDR3 nucleotide sequence: TGCGCCAGCAGCCGATCGCCGGGGAGCTCTGGAAACACCATATATTTT. Translating gives CASSRSPGSSGNTIYF.

The chain employs TRBV11-2 and TRBJ2-3; 7 bases line up with TRBD1. The better agreement between TRBJ2-7 and the DNA end casts doubt on the J call. The CDR3 contains 14 residues. Germline V gene data show CDR1 as SGHAT and CDR2 as FQNNGV. This CDR3 is CASSFGAGGYEQYF. The CDR3 bases are TGTGCCAGCAGCTTTGGGGCAGGGGGCTACGAGCAGTACTTC.

The genes are TRBV18 and TRBJ2-1; TRBD2 agrees at 9 bases. The CDR3 is 14 residues long. V was clipped by 4 bases and J by 8 bases; unmatched bases: 6. Germline lookup yields CDR1 KGHSH and CDR2 LQKENI. The CDR3 nucleotides are TGTGCCAGCTCACGGGCGGGAGGGCCGTATGAGCAGTTCTTC. The encoded protein is CASSRAGGPYEQFF. Together with reference TRBV18 and TRBJ2-1, the CDR3 gives the full variable domain: NAGVMQNPRHLVRRRGQEARLRCSPMKGHSHVYWYRQLPEEGLKFMVYLQKENIIDESGMPKERFSAEFPKEGPSILRIQQVVRGDSAAYFCASSRAGGPYEQFFGPGTRLTVL.

The table lists this clonotype with a few counts. The chain combines TRBV11-2 with TRBJ2-5; 10 nucleotides align to TRBD2. Germline V CDR1 and CDR2: SGHAT, FQNNGV. The length of the CDR3 is 14 residues. The V segment lost 5 bases and the J segment 2 bases; nucleotides outside the gene matches: 2. CDR3 amino acids: CASSRTSGQETQYF. The CDR3 DNA reads as TGTGCCAGCAGCCGGACTAGCGGTCAAGAGACCCAGTACTTC.

This clonotype was counted between two and nine times. The genes are TRBV7-2 and TRBJ2-1; maybe TRBD2 (6 bases). The germline V gene encodes CDR1 SGHTA and CDR2 FQGNSA. V lost 2 bases and J 4 bases, leaving 12 bases between the germline ends. CDR3 length: 15 residues. The CDR3 coding sequence is TGTGCCAGCAGCTTAAACGCGGGGTCATACAATGAGCAGTTCTTC. This codes for CASSLNAGSYNEQFF. The whole variable domain, filled in from reference TRBV7-2 and TRBJ2-1, reads GAGVSQSPSNKVTEKGKDVELRCDPISGHTALYWYRQSLGQGLEFLIYFQGNSAPDKSGLPSDRFSAERTGGSVSTLTIQRTQQEDSAVYLCASSLNAGSYNEQFFGPGTRLTVL.

This clonotype appeared many times. V and J are TRBV7-2 and TRBJ1-3; D unresolved. The CDR3 covers 15 residues. Trimming removed 5 bases from V and 0 bases from J, with 11 bases in between. Germline V gene lookup returns CDR1 SGHTA and CDR2 FQGNSA. The CDR3 DNA sequence: TGTGCCAGCAGCCCCGGCCCCTTCTCTGGAAACACCATATATTTT. It specifies CASSPGPFSGNTIYF.

The chain is built from TRBV6-2 or TRBV6-3 and TRBJ2-5, with D possibly being TRBD1 (5 bases). The germline gives CDR1 MNHEY, CDR2 SVGEGT. CDR3 length equals 13 residues. V was shortened by 5 bases and J by 7 bases, with 14 bases between the two germline ends. In DNA, the CDR3 is TGTGCCAGCAGTGGCGCAGGGTTTGGGACCCAGTACTTC. Translated, it gives CASSGAGFGTQYF.

This clonotype was seen at least ten times. The V and J genes are TRBV12-3 or TRBV12-4 and TRBJ2-7; D unresolved. The V end was cut by 0 bases, the J end by 2 bases, with 14 bases between. This CDR3 comprises 16 residues. In DNA, the CDR3 is TGTGCCAGCAGTTTAGCGGGAAGGGTAGTGCCCTACGAGCAGTACTTC. Translating gives CASSLAGRVVPYEQYF.

This clonotype came up many times. The chain is built from TRBV7-9 and TRBJ2-3, with 10 bases fitting TRBD2. V trimming: 5 bases; J trimming: 3 bases; junction bases outside the gene matches: 5. The CDR3 has 15 amino acids. From germline, CDR1 is SEHNR and CDR2 FQNEAQ (reference sequence). CDR3 coding DNA: TGTGCCAGCAGCCACGGGACTAGCGCAACAGATACGCAGTATTTT. Translated: CASSHGTSATDTQYF.

The chain couples TRBV6-1 to TRBJ1-1; no definite D call. Looked up from germline, CDR1 is MNHNS and CDR2 is SASEGT. The CDR3 is made up of 14 amino acids. V was shortened by 2 bases and J by 4 bases, with 11 bases between the two germline ends. This chain's CDR3 is CASSEFWGGTEAFF. The CDR3 coding sequence is TGTGCCAGCAGTGAATTCTGGGGTGGCACTGAAGCTTTCTTT.

This clonotype has a handful of counts. The chain uses TRBV4-2 and TRBJ2-1, with 9 bases aligning to TRBD2. CDR1 and CDR2 (germline): LGHNA, YNFKEQ. The CDR3 loop spans 17 amino acids. After removal of 0 bases from V and 4 bases from J, the junction contained 7 bases not matched to a gene. For the CDR3, the DNA is TGTGCCAGCAGCCAAGAAAAAGCGGGGGGATTTTACAATGAGCAGTTCTTC. Protein: CASSQEKAGGFYNEQFF.

There are a few counts of this clonotype. The V and J genes are TRBV7-6 and TRBJ2-5; a possible D gene is TRBD2 (7 bases). CDR1 is SGHVS and CDR2 is FNYEAQ in the germline V gene. Trimming left V 6 bases short and J 3 bases short, with 20 bases between. CDR3 length equals 16 residues. CDR3 region: CASRLTGGRGKETQYF. CDR3 DNA: TGTGCCAGCAGATTAACGGGGGGCCGAGGGAAAGAGACCCAGTACTTC.

In its sample, this clonotype was seen a few times. The CDR3 nucleotides read TGTGCCAGCAGCGTAGGTGTCTTGATCGACGGAGGCCAAGAGACCCAGTACTTC. This gives the protein CASSVGVLIDGGQETQYF. The V gene is TRBV9, the J gene TRBJ2-5, with D perhaps matching TRBD2 (5 bases). CDR1 and CDR2 from the germline V gene are SGDLS and YYNGEE. This CDR3 comprises 18 residues. Trimming stripped 0 bases from V and 1 base from J, with 19 bases between.

The chain uses TRBV5-4 and TRBJ2-3; 10 bases are a match to TRBD2. In germline, CDR1 is SGHNT, CDR2 YYREEE (reference sequence). V trimming: 3 bases; J trimming: 3 bases; junction bases outside the gene matches: 16. CDR3 length: 19 amino acids. CDR3 sequence: CASSYENRFPGLATDTQYF. The CDR3 DNA follows: TGTGCCAGCAGCTACGAGAACAGATTCCCGGGACTAGCGACAGATACGCAGTATTTT.